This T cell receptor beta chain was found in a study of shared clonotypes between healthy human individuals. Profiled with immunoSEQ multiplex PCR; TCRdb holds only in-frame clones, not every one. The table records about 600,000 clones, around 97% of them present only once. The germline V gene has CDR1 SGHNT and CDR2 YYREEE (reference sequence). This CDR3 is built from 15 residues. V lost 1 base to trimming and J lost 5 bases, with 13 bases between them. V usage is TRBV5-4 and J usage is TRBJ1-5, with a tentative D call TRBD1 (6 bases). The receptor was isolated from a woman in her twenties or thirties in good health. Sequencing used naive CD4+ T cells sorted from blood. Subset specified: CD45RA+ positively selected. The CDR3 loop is CASSLRQGSDQPQHF. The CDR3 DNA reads TGTGCCAGCAGCTTGAGGCAGGGGTCGGATCAGCCCCAGCATTTT.